This T cell receptor (beta chain) came from a study of T cell responses to AZD1222 COVID-19 vaccine. The CDR3 runs to 15 residues. CDR1 and CDR2 from the germline V gene are KGHSH and LQKENI. V shed 3 bases and J shed 3 bases, with 14 bases lying between them. Sequenced by immunoSEQ multiplex PCR; TCRdb stores in-frame clones only, minus some. In the table there are roughly 150,000 clones, under 95% of which are singletons. The sample holds a few counts of this clone. What it binds is not known. Study outcomes and limitations: Reportedly, close to half of spike-specific TCRs are directed against unmutated variant regions.

The chain carries TRBV18 and TRBJ1-1, with no clear D. Sample: peripheral blood, taken 28 days after the second AZD1222 dose. This clonotype was sampled from an adult who received the AZD1222 COVID-19 vaccine. The CDR3 loop is CASSPWTGEDTEAFF. The DNA of the CDR3 is TGTGCCAGCTCACCCTGGACCGGCGAAGACACTGAAGCTTTCTTT.